A single sample gave rise to the 14 T cell receptor beta chains below, sequenced in a study of blood T cell repertoires in COVID-19. The table came from immunoSEQ multiplex PCR; TCRdb's copy has only in-frame clones and leaves some out. The sample has approximately 230,000 clones; around 88% are singletons. Sequenced material: peripheral blood. The origin of the receptors is a man older than 75 with acute or convalescent COVID-19.

This sequence joins TRBV5-1 and TRBJ2-3; the D is unclear. Germline CDR1 SGHRS, CDR2 YFSETQ. This CDR3 contains 13 residues. The V gene lost 3 bases and the J gene lost 5 bases, with 10 bases spanning the gap. CDR3 sequence reads: CASSSLRGDTQYF. The DNA for the CDR3 is TGCGCCAGCAGCTCCCTACGCGGAGATACGCAGTATTTT.

The chain couples TRBV9 to TRBJ2-7; TRBD2 matches 15 bases. Germline V CDR1 and CDR2: SGDLS, YYNGEE. J was trimmed by 6 bases and V by 4 bases; bases with no gene match: 8. The CDR3 has 16 residues. The CDR3 region has the DNA TGTGCCAGCAGCCCTCCCCGGACTAGCGGGAGGGCCGAGCAGTACTTC. It translates to CASSPPRTSGRAEQYF. The whole variable domain, filled in from reference TRBV9 and TRBJ2-7, reads DSGVTQTPKHLITATGQRVTLRCSPRSGDLSVYWYQQSLDQGLQFLIQYYNGEERAKGNILERFSAQQFPDLHSELNLSSLELGDSALYFCASSPPRTSGRAEQYFGPGTRLTVT.

This chain links TRBV7-6 with TRBJ2-1, with 8 bases matching TRBD2. Germline CDR1 and CDR2: SGHVS and FNYEAQ. J gave up 8 bases and V 3 bases, and 15 bases lay outside the gene matches. The CDR3 runs 17 residues. This chain's CDR3 is CASSFALVGGGSHEQFF. The CDR3 DNA reads as TGTGCCAGCAGCTTTGCCCTGGTTGGCGGGGGGTCTCATGAGCAGTTCTTC.

The rearrangement joins TRBV4-1 to TRBJ1-5; D gene uncertain. Germline-derived CDR1 and CDR2 are MGHRA and YSYEKL. The ends were cut back, 3 bases at V and 4 bases at J, with 10 bases in the middle. The CDR3 contains 14 residues. The CDR3, as DNA: TGCGCCAGCAGCCAGGGCCAGCCTAATCAGCCCCAGCATTTT. Protein: CASSQGQPNQPQHF.

This clone was picked up a small number of times. The chain recombines TRBV4-1 with TRBJ1-2; the D is unclear. With 1 base removed from V and 5 bases from J, the gap between germline ends came to 8 bases. Looked up from germline, CDR1 is MGHRA and CDR2 is YSYEKL. The CDR3 is 13 amino acids. CDR3 nucleotide sequence: TGCGCCAGCAGCCAAGGGATCGGGTATGGCTACACCTTC. Translation gives CASSQGIGYGYTF.

The DNA of the CDR3 is TGTGCCAGCAGCAGTAACAGGGTATACGAGCAGTACTTC. It yields the protein CASSSNRVYEQYF. The genes are TRBV7-8 and TRBJ2-7, with D possibly matching TRBD1 (6 bases). This CDR3 is built from 13 residues. V was pared by 5 bases and J by 4 bases, with 12 bases between. Germline V gene data show CDR1 as SGHVS and CDR2 as FQNEAQ. Together with reference TRBV7-8 and TRBJ2-7, the CDR3 gives the full variable domain: GAGVSQSPRYKVAKRGQDVALRCDPISGHVSLFWYQQALGQGPEFLTYFQNEAQLDKSGLPSDRFFAERPEGSVSTLKIQRTQQEDSAVYLCASSSNRVYEQYFGPGTRLTVT.

The chain uses TRBV19 and TRBJ1-1; no reliable D call. Trimming stripped 5 bases from V and 2 bases from J, with 15 bases between. Germline values: CDR1 LNHDA, CDR2 SQIVND (reference sequence). This CDR3 has 15 residues. The CDR3 nucleotides read TGTGCCAGTAGTTTCTCCGGACTACTTAACACTGAAGCTTTCTTT. Its protein product is CASSFSGLLNTEAFF. Using reference TRBV19 and TRBJ1-1 for the parts outside the CDR3, the full variable domain is DGGITQSPKYLFRKEGQNVTLSCEQNLNHDAMYWYRQDPGQGLRLIYYSQIVNDFQKGDIAEGYSVSREKKESFPLTVTSAQKNPTAFYLCASSFSGLLNTEAFFGQGTRLTVV.

This clone was counted once. This rearrangement joins TRBV5-4 to TRBJ2-5, with 7 bases aligning to TRBD1. In germline, CDR1 is SGHNT, CDR2 YYREEE (reference sequence). CDR3 length equals 15 residues. V shed 4 bases and J 2 bases; nucleotides not matched to a gene: 8. The CDR3 reads CASSIPGQSQETQYF. The CDR3 region has the DNA TGTGCCAGCAGCATACCGGGACAGAGTCAAGAGACCCAGTACTTC.

The chain couples TRBV19 to TRBJ2-3, with 12 bases identical to TRBD2. Germline CDR1 reads LNHDA; CDR2 reads SQIVND (reference sequence). Trimming cost V 1 base and J 4 bases; bases outside gene matches: 0. The CDR3 contains 15 residues. CDR3 in amino acids: CASSIGLAGADTQYF. DNA for the CDR3: TGTGCCAGTAGTATAGGACTAGCGGGGGCAGATACGCAGTATTTT.

In this sample, this clone turned up once. The chain uses TRBV2 and TRBJ2-1, with 9 positions matching TRBD2. The ends lost 6 bases at V and 6 bases at J; junction bases unmatched: 9. CDR1 and CDR2 from the germline V gene are SNHLY and FYNNEI. This CDR3 is built from 15 residues. The CDR3 DNA reads TGTGCCAGCAGCCTTAGCGGGAGTCTAAGCAATGAGCAGTTCTTC. Protein product: CASSLSGSLSNEQFF.

This clone has a handful of counts. The chain uses TRBV11-2 and TRBJ2-7; 8 bases are a match to TRBD2. Trimming at V came to 1 base and at J to 1 base, leaving 9 bases not matched to a gene. Germline values: CDR1 SGHAT, CDR2 FQNNGV. The CDR3 length is 17 residues. CDR3: CASSLVGSGVGSYEQYF. The DNA of the CDR3 is TGTGCCAGCAGCTTAGTTGGTAGCGGGGTGGGATCCTACGAGCAGTACTTC. Combining the CDR3 with reference TRBV11-2 and TRBJ2-7 gives the whole variable domain EAGVAQSPRYKIIEKRQSVAFWCNPISGHATLYWYQQILGQGPKLLIQFQNNGVVDDSQLPKDRFSAERLKGVDSTLKIQPAKLEDSAVYLCASSLVGSGVGSYEQYFGPGTRLTVT.

This chain uses TRBV2 with TRBJ1-6, with D tentatively TRBD1 (5 bases). From germline, CDR1 is SNHLY and CDR2 FYNNEI. Trimming cost V 4 bases and J 7 bases, with 17 bases left between them. The CDR3 runs 16 residues. The CDR3 DNA sequence: TGTGCCAGCAGTGGGAGTACAGGAAAAAGGAATTCACCCCTCCACTTT. Protein: CASSGSTGKRNSPLHF.

The chain links TRBV11-2 to TRBJ2-7; TRBD2 agrees at 12 bases. The CDR3 sequence is 15 residues long. V shed 4 bases and J 2 bases; nucleotides not matched to a gene: 3. Germline V CDR1 and CDR2: SGHAT, FQNNGV. The CDR3 DNA reads TGTGCCAGCAGCTCTAGCGGGGGGGGAACCTACGAGCAGTACTTC. The encoded protein is CASSSSGGGTYEQYF.

The chain joins TRBV19 to TRBJ1-5; TRBD1 matches at 10 bases. J lost 5 bases, V lost 4 bases, and 5 bases had no gene match. Germline loops: CDR1 LNHDA, CDR2 SQIVND (reference sequence). The CDR3 runs 15 residues. CDR3 protein: CASSTTGGGYQPQHF. The CDR3 bases are TGTGCCAGTAGTACGACAGGGGGCGGGTATCAGCCCCAGCATTTT.